Listed here are 30 T cell receptor beta chains from one sample, sequenced in a study of shared clonotypes between healthy human individuals. Positive CCR7 selection of CD45RO-negative cells yielded the naive CD8 cells, and terminally differentiated effector memory CD45RA+ cells were excluded. Profiling relied on immunoSEQ multiplex PCR, and the TCRdb table lists in-frame clones only, not all of them. The table shows about 2 million clones, with over 85% occurring only once. Sequenced material: naive CD8+ T cells sorted from blood. These receptors originate from a man between 18 and 35 years old in good health.

V gene TRBV11-3 combines with J gene TRBJ1-4, with TRBD1 matching 7 bases. The trim removed 7 bases at V and 5 bases at J, leaving 13 bases unmatched. The CDR3 length is 16 residues. Germline lookup yields CDR1 SGHNT and CDR2 YENEEA. In nucleotides, the CDR3 is TGTGCCAGCACCCCGCCAGGGGGGTCAGACAATGAAAAACTGTTTTTT. It yields the protein CASTPPGGSDNEKLFF. Combining the CDR3 with reference TRBV11-3 and TRBJ1-4 gives the whole variable domain EAGVVQSPRYKIIEKKQPVAFWCNPISGHNTLYWYLQNLGQGPELLIRYENEEAVDDSQLPKDRFSAERLKGVDSTLKIQPAELGDSAVYLCASTPPGGSDNEKLFFGSGTQLSVL.

This chain joins TRBV4-3 and TRBJ2-3; possibly TRBD1 for D (5 bases). The CDR3 extends over 13 amino acids. V was cut by 4 bases and J by 6 bases, with 11 bases left in between. CDR1 LGHNA and CDR2 YSLEER come from the germline V gene. CDR3 nucleotides: TGCGCCAGCAGCCGCCGACAGTGGGATACGCAGTATTTT. Its protein is CASSRRQWDTQYF.

In DNA, the CDR3 is TGCGCCAGCAGTGAGTTCAGGAGCACAGATACGCAGTATTTT. This translates into CASSEFRSTDTQYF. The chain combines TRBV10-2 with TRBJ2-3; D remains unclear. Trimming pared 1 base from V and 0 bases from J, leaving 5 bases between. The germline V gene has CDR1 WSHSY and CDR2 SAAADI. This CDR3 region has 14 residues.

The chain uses TRBV10-2 and TRBJ2-7; a weak D match, TRBD2 (5 bases). Germline V gives CDR1 WSHSY, CDR2 SAAADI. V lost 10 bases, J lost 5 bases, and 15 bases lay in between. This CDR3 region has 12 residues. Written as DNA, the CDR3 is TGCGCCACCTTGGGCGGGCCTGACGAGCAGTACTTC. It codes for CATLGGPDEQYF.

This chain links TRBV4-3 with TRBJ2-7, with TRBD1 matching 8 bases. Per the germline V gene, CDR1 is LGHNA and CDR2 is YSLEER. V trimming: 2 bases; J trimming: 2 bases; junction bases outside the gene matches: 5. The CDR3 sequence is 15 residues long. The CDR3 DNA sequence: TGCGCCAGCAGCCAATTACAGGGGGTGGCCTACGAGCAGTACTTC. Residues: CASSQLQGVAYEQYF.

The V call is TRBV7-9, the J call TRBJ1-1; unclear D gene. Germline V gene data show CDR1 as SEHNR and CDR2 as FQNEAQ (reference sequence). Trimming pared 8 bases from V and 1 base from J, leaving 11 bases between. This CDR3 has 13 amino acids. In nucleotides, the CDR3 is TGTGCCAGCTCCGCGGCGAGGAACACTGAAGCTTTCTTT. It is translated as CASSAARNTEAFF.

The V gene is TRBV27, the J gene TRBJ1-1; D is uncertain. The CDR3 extends over 13 amino acids. Per germline, CDR1 MNHEY and CDR2 SMNVEV (reference sequence). With 0 bases removed from V and 3 bases from J, the gap between germline ends came to 5 bases. CDR3 nucleotide sequence: TGTGCCAGCAGTTTATCTAGGTACACTGAAGCTTTCTTT. Amino acid sequence: CASSLSRYTEAFF.

The rearrangement joins TRBV21-1 to TRBJ1-5; TRBD1, the D gene given by the table, was not confirmed from the DNA. TRBV21-1 is an annotated pseudogene. The CDR3 sequence is 18 residues long. The chain's CDR3 is CASSKPGTGGVGGQPQHF. DNA of the CDR3: TGTGCCAGCAGCAAACCCGGGACAGGGGGCGTAGGGGGTCAGCCCCAGCATTTT.

Remarks on this clone: Other DNA variants within this sample encode the same CDR3. The chain carries TRBV7-9 and TRBJ2-7; D not certain. Deletions cut 1 base from V and 4 bases from J, with 5 bases between. The CDR3 spans 12 residues. Germline CDR1 and CDR2: SEHNR and FQNEAQ (reference sequence). The CDR3 DNA reads as TGTGCCAGCAGCTTAGGGCAGTACGAGCAGTACTTC. Protein sequence: CASSLGQYEQYF.

This clone turned up a few times. This chain connects TRBV9 to TRBJ1-2, with 9 bases identical to TRBD1. This CDR3 contains 15 residues. Germline CDR1 SGDLS, CDR2 YYNGEE. Trimming removed 3 bases from V and 3 bases from J; junction bases left unmatched: 6. CDR3: CASSALTGGDYGYTF. The CDR3 nucleotides read TGTGCCAGCAGCGCGTTAACAGGGGGCGACTATGGCTACACCTTC. Filled out from reference TRBV9 and TRBJ1-2, the complete variable domain reads DSGVTQTPKHLITATGQRVTLRCSPRSGDLSVYWYQQSLDQGLQFLIQYYNGEERAKGNILERFSAQQFPDLHSELNLSSLELGDSALYFCASSALTGGDYGYTFGSGTRLTVV.

J is TRBJ1-2 and V is TRBV2; no clear D gene. Deletions cut 1 base from V and 6 bases from J, with 15 bases between. Germline CDR1 SNHLY, CDR2 FYNNEI. The CDR3 sequence is 15 residues long. In nucleotides, the CDR3 is TGTGCCAGCAGTGAAGGCCAGCCTTGGAAGGATGGCTACACCTTC. It encodes CASSEGQPWKDGYTF.

This chain links TRBV7-2 with TRBJ2-7; possibly TRBD2 for D (6 bases). V was shortened by 1 base and J by 2 bases, with 9 bases between the two germline ends. The CDR3 has 14 residues. Germline CDR1 SGHTA, CDR2 FQGNSA. CDR3 in DNA: TGTGCCAGCAGCTTAGTAGGAGGGGCCTACGAGCAGTACTTC. It translates to CASSLVGGAYEQYF.

V gene TRBV19 combines with J gene TRBJ1-6; 7 bases fit TRBD1. This CDR3 is 17 amino acids long. With V trimmed by 5 bases and J by 0 bases, 7 bases remained unmatched. Germline CDR1 reads LNHDA; CDR2 reads SQIVND (reference sequence). In DNA, the CDR3 is TGTGCCAGTAGTTTCAGAGGGGACAGCTCCTATAATTCACCCCTCCACTTT. Encoded protein: CASSFRGDSSYNSPLHF.

This clone came up once. The J gene is TRBJ2-2, the V gene TRBV27, with 13 positions matching TRBD2. J gave up 2 bases and V 5 bases, and 8 bases lay outside the gene matches. Germline V gives CDR1 MNHEY, CDR2 SMNVEV (reference sequence). This CDR3 is built from 18 residues. CDR3 nucleotide sequence: TGTGCCAGCAGTCAAATACTAGCGGGGGGGCCCAACACCGGGGAGCTGTTTTTT. It codes for CASSQILAGGPNTGELFF.

V gene TRBV5-4 combines with J gene TRBJ2-2; D unclear. CDR1 and CDR2 (germline): SGHNT, YYREEE (reference sequence). V shed 1 base and J shed 3 bases, with 10 bases lying between them. The CDR3 is 15 residues long. CDR3 protein: CASSLWSVDTGELFF. CDR3 nucleotide sequence: TGTGCCAGCAGCTTGTGGAGCGTCGACACCGGGGAGCTGTTTTTT.

V usage is TRBV5-1 and J usage is TRBJ2-7; 7 bases align to TRBD1. The CDR3 is 15 residues long. Germline V gives CDR1 SGHRS, CDR2 YFSETQ. Trimming cost V 3 bases and J 2 bases; bases outside gene matches: 8. Written as DNA, the CDR3 is TGCGCCAGCAGCTCCCTACAGGGGCCCACCTACGAGCAGTACTTC. It codes for CASSSLQGPTYEQYF.

In this sample, this clone turned up once. V gene TRBV6-1 combines with J gene TRBJ1-5; D is possibly TRBD1 (6 bases). The germline V gene encodes CDR1 MNHNS and CDR2 SASEGT. Trimming took off 2 bases at V and 3 bases at J, with 11 bases between the two ends. CDR3 size: 15 residues. The CDR3 DNA sequence: TGTGCCAGCAGTGAACGGGGACACTACAATCAGCCCCAGCATTTT. Translating it yields CASSERGHYNQPQHF.

The chain links TRBV14 to TRBJ2-7, with 9 bases lining up with TRBD1. With 4 bases clipped from V and 5 bases from J, the junction kept 9 bases outside the gene matches. Germline lookup yields CDR1 SGHDN and CDR2 FVKESK. The CDR3 totals 15 residues. The CDR3 DNA sequence: TGTGCCAGCAGCCCGACCGGGACAGGGTTCCACGAGCAGTACTTC. This sequence encodes CASSPTGTGFHEQYF.

J is TRBJ1-1 and V is TRBV6-1; D remains unclear. The CDR3 length is 13 residues. Germline loops: CDR1 MNHNS, CDR2 SASEGT. Trimming stripped 1 base from V and 8 bases from J, with 11 bases between. This CDR3 is CASSEGHIYEAFF. For the CDR3, the DNA is TGTGCCAGCAGTGAAGGACATATCTACGAAGCTTTCTTT.

As concerns this clone: At one end the junction does not follow the germline gene, possibly because of a read error. The genes are TRBV4-3 and TRBJ1-6; D may be TRBD1 (6 bases). This CDR3 has 16 residues. Germline V CDR1 and CDR2: LGHNA, YSLEER. The CDR3 bases are TGCGCCAGCAGCGAAGAAACTGACGGGGGGCATTCACCCCTCCACTTT. Its protein is CASSEETDGGHSPLHF.

This clone was counted a single time. The chain joins TRBV5-6 to TRBJ2-7; 9 nucleotides align to TRBD1. Germline CDR1 SGHDT, CDR2 YYEEEE. Trimming cost V 3 bases and J 5 bases; bases outside gene matches: 6. The CDR3 totals 14 residues. CDR3 in DNA: TGTGCCAGCAGCTCGGGACAGGGATTCGACGAGCAGTACTTC. This encodes CASSSGQGFDEQYF.

The V call is TRBV10-3, the J call TRBJ2-3; D possibly corresponds to TRBD2 (7 bases). V shed 7 bases and J shed 6 bases, with 23 bases lying between them. The CDR3 extends over 16 amino acids. Germline CDR1 and CDR2: ENHRY and SYGVKD. The DNA of the CDR3 is TGTGCCATCATGGGGGGGGGCGGAAGCCGCCGGGATACGCAGTATTTT. This codes for CAIMGGGGSRRDTQYF.

This rearrangement joins TRBV27 to TRBJ2-3; TRBD2 aligns across 7 bases. The V and J ends lost 5 bases and 9 bases, in that order; junction bases with no gene match: 5. Germline V gene sequence: CDR1 MNHEY, CDR2 SMNVEV (reference sequence). CDR3 length equals 12 residues. This chain's CDR3 is CASSEGLGTQYF. In DNA form, the CDR3 reads TGTGCCAGCAGTGAAGGACTAGGCACGCAGTATTTT.

V and J are TRBV4-1 and TRBJ2-7, with D possibly called TRBD1 or TRBD2 (5 bases each). V lost 3 bases and J lost 2, with 11 bases in between. This CDR3 is 14 amino acids long. CDR1 is MGHRA, CDR2 YSYEKL, per germline. The CDR3 loop is CASSQGPKAYEQYF. CDR3 nucleotide sequence: TGCGCCAGCAGCCAGGGACCCAAGGCCTACGAGCAGTACTTC.

V usage is TRBV27 and J usage is TRBJ2-1; perhaps TRBD2 as D (5 bases). The germline V and J ends were trimmed by 3 bases and 1 base, with 10 bases remaining between them. There are 15 residues in the CDR3. CDR1 is MNHEY and CDR2 is SMNVEV in the germline V gene (reference sequence). CDR3: CASSFASRSYNEQFF. The CDR3 DNA reads TGTGCCAGCAGTTTCGCTAGCAGGTCCTACAATGAGCAGTTCTTC.

The chain is built from TRBV27 and TRBJ2-1, with a tentative D call TRBD2 (7 bases). The CDR3 runs to 16 residues. Trimming pared 4 bases from V and 5 bases from J, leaving 18 bases between. Germline V gives CDR1 MNHEY, CDR2 SMNVEV (reference sequence). The chain's CDR3 is CASSSQGGWGDNEQFF. The CDR3 DNA reads as TGTGCCAGCAGTTCACAGGGAGGGTGGGGGGACAATGAGCAGTTCTTC.

Here the CDR3 DNA reads TGCGCCAGCAGCTTGGATCAGGGACTCCCTAACTATGGCTACACCTTC. Translation: CASSLDQGLPNYGYTF. The chain combines TRBV5-1 with TRBJ1-2; possibly TRBD1 for D (5 bases). CDR3 length equals 16 residues. CDR1 is SGHRS, CDR2 YFSETQ, per germline. V was pared by 0 bases and J by 0 bases, with 12 bases between.

The gene calls are TRBV27 and TRBJ1-6, with no clear D. CDR3 length equals 17 residues. Per the germline V gene, CDR1 is MNHEY and CDR2 is SMNVEV (reference sequence). Trimming cost V 6 bases and J 9 bases, with 24 bases left between them. In DNA form, the CDR3 reads TGTGCCAGCAGCCTCTCTGCCGGCCCTGTTTTGGTTTCACCCCTCCACTTT. Translation gives CASSLSAGPVLVSPLHF.

V and J are TRBV14 and TRBJ1-4, with TRBD1 identical over 8 bases. The CDR3 is made up of 14 amino acids. J lost 7 bases, V lost 6 bases, and 7 bases had no gene match. Per germline, CDR1 SGHDN and CDR2 FVKESK. DNA for the CDR3: TGTGCCAGCAGGGGCACAGGGGGAGTTGAAAAACTGTTTTTT. Translation: CASRGTGGVEKLFF.

The chain joins TRBV5-1 to TRBJ2-7; TRBD1 matches 8 bases. The ends lost 0 bases at V and 5 bases at J; junction bases unmatched: 7. Germline lookup yields CDR1 SGHRS and CDR2 YFSETQ. The CDR3 contains 15 residues. The CDR3 DNA follows: TGCGCCAGCAGCTTGGTTGGACAGGGTCACAACGAGCAGTACTTC. Encoded protein: CASSLVGQGHNEQYF.